Here is one T cell receptor (beta chain) with its context. The data were taken from a study of T cell changes during pregnancy in multiple sclerosis. Only in-frame clones appear in the TCRdb table, and some are missing; sequencing was by immunoSEQ multiplex PCR. The sample lists tens of thousands of clones, 93% occurring once. Per germline, CDR1 KGHSH and CDR2 LQKENI. With V trimmed by 3 bases and J by 3 bases, 4 bases remained unmatched. This CDR3 spans 15 amino acids. This TCR came from a female donor with multiple sclerosis, enrolled in a pregnancy study. The sample was peripheral blood, taken in the second trimester of pregnancy. This rearrangement joins TRBV18 to TRBJ2-7; 11 bases are shared with TRBD1. The CDR3 bases are TGTGCCAGCTCACCTACGGGACAGGGGGACTACGAGCAGTACTTC. It encodes CASSPTGQGDYEQYF. The whole variable domain, filled in from reference TRBV18 and TRBJ2-7, reads NAGVMQNPRHLVRRRGQEARLRCSPMKGHSHVYWYRQLPEEGLKFMVYLQKENIIDESGMPKERFSAEFPKEGPSILRIQQVVRGDSAAYFCASSPTGQGDYEQYFGPGTRLTVT.